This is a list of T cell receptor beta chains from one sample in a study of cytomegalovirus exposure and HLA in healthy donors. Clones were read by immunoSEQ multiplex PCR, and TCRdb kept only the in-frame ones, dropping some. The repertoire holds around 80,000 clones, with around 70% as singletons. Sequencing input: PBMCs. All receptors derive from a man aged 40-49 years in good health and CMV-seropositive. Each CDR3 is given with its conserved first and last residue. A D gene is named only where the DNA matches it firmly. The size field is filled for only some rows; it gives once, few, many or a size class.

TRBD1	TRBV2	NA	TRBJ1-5	TGTGCCAGCAACCGAGGGGGCGGGAGCAATCAGCCCCAGCATTTT	CASNRGGGSNQPQHF
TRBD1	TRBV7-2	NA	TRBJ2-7	TGTGCCAGCAGCTTAAGTTCTATGGGGACAGGGGTTGACGAGCAGTACTTC	CASSLSSMGTGVDEQYF
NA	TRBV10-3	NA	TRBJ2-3	TGTGCCATCAGTGAGCGAGGCGGGGCCACCACAGATACGCAGTATTTT	CAISERGGATTDTQYF
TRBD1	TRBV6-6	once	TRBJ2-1	TGTGCCAGCAGTGCGCCGGGACAGGGTAACAATGAGCAGTTCTTC	CASSAPGQGNNEQFF
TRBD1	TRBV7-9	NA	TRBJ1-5	TGTGCCAGCAGCGGAGGAACAGGGGGCGCGAGGCAGCCCCAGCATTTT	CASSGGTGGARQPQHF
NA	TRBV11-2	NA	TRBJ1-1	TGTGCCAGCAGCCCCTCGAGGTGGAACACTGAAGCTTTCTTT	CASSPSRWNTEAFF
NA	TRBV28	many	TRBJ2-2	TGTGCCAGCAGTTTTGCGGGGCCGGAGAACACCGGGGAGCTGTTTTTT	CASSFAGPENTGELFF
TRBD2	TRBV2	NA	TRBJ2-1	TGTGCCAGCAGTGGGACTTCTAGCGGGAAAGCCTACAATGAGCAGTTCTTC	CASSGTSSGKAYNEQFF
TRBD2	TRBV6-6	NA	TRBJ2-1	TGTGCCTGCCGTAGCGGGAGTGAGCAGTTCTTC	CACRSGSEQFF
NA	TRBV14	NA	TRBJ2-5	TGTGCCAGCAGCCAAAGTCATCGGCGGGAGACCCAGTACTTC	CASSQSHRRETQYF
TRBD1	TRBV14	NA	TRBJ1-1	TGTGCCAGCAGCCCGAACTGGGGACAGGGAGTAACTGAAGCTTTCTTT	CASSPNWGQGVTEAFF
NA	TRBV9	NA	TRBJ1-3	TGTGCCAGCAGCTCAGAGGGCTCTGGAAACACCATATATTTT	CASSSEGSGNTIYF
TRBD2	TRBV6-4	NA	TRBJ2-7	TGTGCCAGCAGGGCTTCGACTAGCGGGAGGTACGAGCAGTACTTC	CASRASTSGRYEQYF
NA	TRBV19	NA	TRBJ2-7	TGTGCCAGTAGTATGAGTCAGGGGACCGTCGCCTACGAGCAGTACTTC	CASSMSQGTVAYEQYF
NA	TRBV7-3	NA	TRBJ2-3	TGTGCCAGCAGCTTGGTACACACAGATACGCAGTATTTT	CASSLVHTDTQYF
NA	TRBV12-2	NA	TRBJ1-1	TGTGCAAGTCGCTTAGCGTATAGACTTATGAACACTGAAGCTTTCTTT	CASRLAYRLMNTEAFF
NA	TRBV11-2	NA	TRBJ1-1	TGTGCCAGCAGCATAGGTATTCTCCAGACTGAAGCTTTCTTT	CASSIGILQTEAFF
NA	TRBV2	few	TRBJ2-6	TGTGCCAGCAGTGAGCAGGGCAGGTCTGGGGCCAACGTCCTGACTTTC	CASSEQGRSGANVLTF
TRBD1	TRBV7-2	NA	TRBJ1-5	TGTGCCAGCAGCCCGTCGACAGGGAGTCAGCCCCAGCATTTT	CASSPSTGSQPQHF
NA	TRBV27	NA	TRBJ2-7	TGTGCCAGCAGTTTGCTGGGCGGGCCTTCCTACGAGCAGTACTTC	CASSLLGGPSYEQYF
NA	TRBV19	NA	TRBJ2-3	TGTGCCAGTACTCCGGACATACTGATGAGCACAGATACGCAGTATTTT	CASTPDILMSTDTQYF
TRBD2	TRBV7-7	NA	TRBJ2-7	TGTGCCAGCAGCAACCTAGGGAGGGACCGGTACTTC	CASSNLGRDRYF
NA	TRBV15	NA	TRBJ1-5	TGTGCCACCAGCCCCCGGGGGACCTATCAGCCCCAGCATTTT	CATSPRGTYQPQHF
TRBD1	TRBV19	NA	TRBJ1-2	TGTGCCAGTAGTATCATGGCCAGGGGGCGATTTAACTATGGCTACACCTTC	CASSIMARGRFNYGYTF
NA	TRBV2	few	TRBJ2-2	TGTGCCAGCAGTGAACGCCTAGCGAACACCGGGGAGCTGTTTTTT	CASSERLANTGELFF
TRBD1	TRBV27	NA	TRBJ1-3	TGTGCCACCAAGAGACAGGGATACGCCGGAAACACCATATATTTT	CATKRQGYAGNTIYF
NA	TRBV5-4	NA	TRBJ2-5	TGTGCCAGCAGCTTTTTACCCAGTCGAGAGACCCAGTACTTC	CASSFLPSRETQYF
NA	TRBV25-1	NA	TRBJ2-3	TGTGCCAGCAGTGGCTCAGTTGCAGTTTTT	CASSGSVAVF
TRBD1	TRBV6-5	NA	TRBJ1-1	TGTGCCAGCAGTTTCCGGACAGGCGATGTTGAAGCTTTCTTT	CASSFRTGDVEAFF
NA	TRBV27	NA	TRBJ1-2	TGTGCCAGCAGTTTAGGGCAGGGCAGGCTCCTTGGCTACACCTTC	CASSLGQGRLLGYTF
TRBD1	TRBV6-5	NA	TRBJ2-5	TGTGCCAGCAGTTACTCGGGGACAGTTGGAGAGACCCAGTACTTC	CASSYSGTVGETQYF
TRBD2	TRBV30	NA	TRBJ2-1	TGTGCCTGGAGTGTAAATGTCGGGGGGGACGAGCAGTTCTTC	CAWSVNVGGDEQFF
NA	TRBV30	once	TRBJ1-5	TGTGCCTGGCAACAGGGATCTAGCAATCAGCCCCAGCATTTT	CAWQQGSSNQPQHF
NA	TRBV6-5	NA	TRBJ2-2	TGTGCCAGCAGTGTGACAGGGAACACCGGGGAGCTGTTTTTT	CASSVTGNTGELFF
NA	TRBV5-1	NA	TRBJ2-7	TGCGCCAGCAGCTTGACCCCGGGTTCCCACGAGCAGTACTTC	CASSLTPGSHEQYF
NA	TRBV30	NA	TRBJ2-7	TGTGCCTGGAGTCCCTGGAGCTACGAGCAGTACTTC	CAWSPWSYEQYF
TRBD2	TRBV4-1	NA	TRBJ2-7	TGCGCCAGGAGCTATTGGGGTGGGAGGGAATCCTACGAGCAGTACTTC	CARSYWGGRESYEQYF
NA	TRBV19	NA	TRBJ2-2	TGTGCCAGTACCCCACAGGGTGGGGAGCTGTTTTTT	CASTPQGGELFF
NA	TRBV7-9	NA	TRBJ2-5	TGTGCCAGCAGGGCAGGTGGGGAGACCCAGTACTTC	CASRAGGETQYF
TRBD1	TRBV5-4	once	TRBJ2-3	TGTGCCAGCAGCTTGGTTGGGACAGGGGGGGATACGCAGTATTTT	CASSLVGTGGDTQYF
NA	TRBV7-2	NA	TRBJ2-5	TGTGCCAGCAGCTTAGCTCCGACTCAAGAGACCCAGTACTTC	CASSLAPTQETQYF
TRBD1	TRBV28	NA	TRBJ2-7	TGTGCCAGCAGTCTCCGGACAGGGGGCTGGGAGCAGTACTTC	CASSLRTGGWEQYF
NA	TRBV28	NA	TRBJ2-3	TGTGCCAGCAGCGTGGAGGAACAAAGAGATACGCAGTATTTT	CASSVEEQRDTQYF
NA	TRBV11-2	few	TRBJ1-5	TGTGCCAGCAGCTTAAGCCTCAATCAGCCCCAGCATTTT	CASSLSLNQPQHF
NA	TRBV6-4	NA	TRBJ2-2	TGTGCCAGCAGCCCCGGGACTAACACCGGGGAGCTGTTTTTT	CASSPGTNTGELFF